The source of this T cell receptor (beta chain) is a study of blood T cell repertoires in COVID-19. On the study more broadly: The United States, Italy and Spain provided the acute and convalescent COVID-19 samples. From T cells, B-cell-depleted T cells, or PBMCs came the material, which was cDNA or gDNA.

Libraries were prepared by immunoSEQ multiplex PCR; TCRdb keeps only in-frame clonotypes and omits some of them. The sample contains fewer than 80,000 clones, about four fifths of which appear only once. CDR1 and CDR2 from the germline V gene are SGDLS and YYNGEE. CDR3 length: 14 residues. Trimming took off 4 bases at V and 8 bases at J, with 15 bases between the two ends. This clone has just a few counts. This sequence joins TRBV9 and TRBJ1-4, with D possibly matching TRBD1 (5 bases). The receptor was derived from an elderly woman with acute or convalescent COVID-19. The sequenced material came from peripheral blood. In DNA, the CDR3 is TGTGCCAGCAGCTCGGGCAGGGTTGGCGAAAAACTGTTTTTT. Its translation is CASSSGRVGEKLFF.